Listed below are T cell receptor beta chains from one sample, sequenced in a study of OX40 agonist ivuxolimab in advanced cancers. TCRdb's table, derived via immunoSEQ multiplex PCR, lists solely in-frame clones and lacks some. This repertoire shows 70,000 or so clones, 65% to 85% found once; its top ten account for about 1.1%. Here the sequenced sample was CD4+ or CD8+ T cells sorted from blood, taken in a trial of the OX40 agonist ivuxolimab. Receptors originate from an adult with an advanced solid tumor such as melanoma, head and neck, liver or kidney cancer. Each CDR3 is given with its conserved first and last residue. The D gene is left open where the match is weak. Clone size, where shown, is once, few, many, or a class for clones that have expanded.

clone size: few
D gene: -
J gene: TRBJ2-5
V gene: TRBV9
CDR3 DNA: TGTGCCAGCAGCGTTAATCTCCAAGAGACCCAGTACTTC
CDR3 protein: CASSVNLQETQYF

clone size: few
D gene: -
J gene: TRBJ1-1
V gene: TRBV10-3
CDR3 DNA: TGTGCCATCAGTCCAGAGGGGGTTCACACTGAAGCTTTCTTT
CDR3 protein: CAISPEGVHTEAFF

clone size: -
D gene: TRBD1
J gene: TRBJ2-7
V gene: TRBV19
CDR3 DNA: TGTGCCAGTAGTATGACAGGGTGGGAGCAGTACTTC
CDR3 protein: CASSMTGWEQYF

clone size: -
D gene: -
J gene: TRBJ2-5
V gene: TRBV5-1
CDR3 DNA: TGCGCCAGCAGCTTGGCCATTCAGCAAGAGACCCAGTACTTC
CDR3 protein: CASSLAIQQETQYF

clone size: medium-sized
D gene: -
J gene: TRBJ1-2
V gene: TRBV19
CDR3 DNA: TGTGCCAGTAGTGAAACAGCGTATGGCTACACCTTC
CDR3 protein: CASSETAYGYTF

clone size: -
D gene: TRBD1
J gene: TRBJ1-6
V gene: TRBV12-5
CDR3 DNA: TGTGCTAGTGGTTTAGACGGGACAGGGGTCTCACCCCTCCACTTT
CDR3 protein: CASGLDGTGVSPLHF

clone size: once
D gene: TRBD2
J gene: TRBJ2-5
V gene: TRBV7-2
CDR3 DNA: TGTGCCAGCAGCATATCCCCTAGCGGGGGACAAGAGACCCAGTACTTC
CDR3 protein: CASSISPSGGQETQYF

clone size: -
D gene: -
J gene: TRBJ2-7
V gene: TRBV27
CDR3 DNA: TGTGCCAGCAGCCTGAGGCGGGGCTACGAGCAGTACTTC
CDR3 protein: CASSLRRGYEQYF

clone size: -
D gene: TRBD1
J gene: TRBJ1-1
V gene: TRBV6-1
CDR3 DNA: TGTGCCAGCGGGACAGGGGGCACGGGGGCTTGGGAAGCTTTCTTT
CDR3 protein: CASGTGGTGAWEAFF

clone size: -
D gene: -
J gene: TRBJ2-7
V gene: TRBV19
CDR3 DNA: TGTGCCAGTAGGGGAACTCCAGGGGGGTACGAGCAGTACTTC
CDR3 protein: CASRGTPGGYEQYF

clone size: -
D gene: -
J gene: TRBJ2-1
V gene: TRBV6-1
CDR3 DNA: TGTGCCAGCAGTGAAGTAGGTGGACGTGCCACTCAGTTCTTC
CDR3 protein: CASSEVGGRATQFF

clone size: -
D gene: -
J gene: TRBJ2-7
V gene: TRBV4-1
CDR3 DNA: TGCGCCAGCAGCCAAGTATTTAGCAGGGCTTATTACGAGCAGTACTTC
CDR3 protein: CASSQVFSRAYYEQYF

clone size: many
D gene: TRBD1
J gene: TRBJ2-1
V gene: TRBV30
CDR3 DNA: TGTGCCTGGACACAGGGGGCGTACAATGAGCAGTTCTTC
CDR3 protein: CAWTQGAYNEQFF

clone size: -
D gene: -
J gene: TRBJ2-5
V gene: TRBV6-6
CDR3 DNA: TGTGCCAGCAGTTACGCGAGAGAGACCCAGTACTTC
CDR3 protein: CASSYARETQYF

clone size: -
D gene: -
J gene: TRBJ2-2
V gene: TRBV5-1
CDR3 DNA: TGCGCCAGCAGCTCACAGGGGACTAACACCGGGGAGCTGTTTTTT
CDR3 protein: CASSSQGTNTGELFF

clone size: -
D gene: -
J gene: TRBJ1-1
V gene: TRBV6-5
CDR3 DNA: TGTGCCAGCAGTTTGGGGACGGTCCCAGAAGCTTTCTTT
CDR3 protein: CASSLGTVPEAFF

clone size: -
D gene: -
J gene: TRBJ1-1
V gene: TRBV6-4
CDR3 DNA: TGTGCCAGCAGTGAAGGGTCTAGGACTGAAGCTTTCTTT
CDR3 protein: CASSEGSRTEAFF

clone size: -
D gene: TRBD1
J gene: TRBJ1-1
V gene: TRBV6-1
CDR3 DNA: TGTGCCAGCAGTGTAACACAGGGGGAGAACACTGAAGCTTTCTTT
CDR3 protein: CASSVTQGENTEAFF

clone size: -
D gene: -
J gene: TRBJ1-4
V gene: TRBV6-5
CDR3 DNA: TGTGCCAGCAACTCCGGGGACAAAACTAATGAAAAACTGTTTTTT
CDR3 protein: CASNSGDKTNEKLFF

clone size: -
D gene: TRBD1
J gene: TRBJ1-4
V gene: TRBV6-5
CDR3 DNA: TGTGCCAGCAGTAAGACAGGGAGGTATGGGGAAAAACTGTTTTTT
CDR3 protein: CASSKTGRYGEKLFF

clone size: -
D gene: -
J gene: TRBJ2-5
V gene: TRBV5-4
CDR3 DNA: TGTGCCAGCAGCGTCCCCGACACGGTAGGAGAGACCCAGTACTTC
CDR3 protein: CASSVPDTVGETQYF

clone size: -
D gene: -
J gene: TRBJ1-6
V gene: TRBV19
CDR3 DNA: TGTGCCAGTAGTATGGATTCGGGGGGGAGCTCCTATAATTCACCCCTCCACTTT
CDR3 protein: CASSMDSGGSSYNSPLHF

clone size: -
D gene: -
J gene: TRBJ1-4
V gene: TRBV29-1
CDR3 DNA: TGCAGCGTTGGGCAGGCGGGCAGCGGTTCGGAAAAACTGTTTTTT
CDR3 protein: CSVGQAGSGSEKLFF

clone size: -
D gene: -
J gene: TRBJ1-2
V gene: TRBV18
CDR3 DNA: TGTGCCAGCTCACCGGGTAGTTCCAACTATGGCTACACCTTC
CDR3 protein: CASSPGSSNYGYTF

clone size: once
D gene: -
J gene: TRBJ2-2
V gene: TRBV10-1
CDR3 DNA: TGCGCCAGTAGTCGAGACTCGAACACCGGGGAGCTGTTTTTT
CDR3 protein: CASSRDSNTGELFF

clone size: -
D gene: -
J gene: TRBJ2-2
V gene: TRBV28
CDR3 DNA: TGTGCCAGCTGCGGCGGGACCGGGGAGCTGTTTTTT
CDR3 protein: CASCGGTGELFF